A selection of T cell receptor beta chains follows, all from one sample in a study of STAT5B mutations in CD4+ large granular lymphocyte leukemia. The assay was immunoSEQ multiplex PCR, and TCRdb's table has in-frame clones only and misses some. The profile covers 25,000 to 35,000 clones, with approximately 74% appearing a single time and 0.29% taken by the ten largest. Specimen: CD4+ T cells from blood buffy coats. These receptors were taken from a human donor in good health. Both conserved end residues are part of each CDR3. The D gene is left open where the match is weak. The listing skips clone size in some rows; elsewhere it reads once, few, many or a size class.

cdr3_aa: CASSLRTVAGQPQHF; cdr3_nt: TGTGCCAGCAGCTTGAGGACAGTGGCGGGGCAGCCCCAGCATTTT; j_call: TRBJ1-5; d_call: -; clone_size: -; v_call: TRBV7-2
cdr3_aa: CASSLAGPTGELFF; cdr3_nt: TGTGCCAGCAGTTTGGCAGGCCCCACCGGGGAGCTGTTTTTT; j_call: TRBJ2-2; d_call: -; clone_size: -; v_call: TRBV27
cdr3_aa: CASSSMGSTDTQYF; cdr3_nt: TGTGCCAGCAGCTCGATGGGGTCCACAGATACGCAGTATTTT; j_call: TRBJ2-3; d_call: -; clone_size: few; v_call: TRBV7-9
cdr3_aa: CASSAGNYGYTF; cdr3_nt: TGTGCCAGCTCAGCGGGGAACTATGGCTACACCTTC; j_call: TRBJ1-2; d_call: -; clone_size: -; v_call: TRBV27
cdr3_aa: CASSLVTGRADTQYF; cdr3_nt: TGTGCCAGCAGCCTTGTGACAGGGAGGGCAGATACGCAGTATTTT; j_call: TRBJ2-3; d_call: -; clone_size: -; v_call: TRBV5-5
cdr3_aa: CASKGLAGVYEQFF; cdr3_nt: TGTGCCAGCAAGGGACTAGCGGGAGTTTATGAGCAGTTCTTC; j_call: TRBJ2-1; d_call: TRBD2; clone_size: -; v_call: TRBV6-5
cdr3_aa: CASSGMEPGSDTQYF; cdr3_nt: TGTGCCAGCAGTGGAATGGAACCTGGGTCAGATACGCAGTATTTT; j_call: TRBJ2-3; d_call: -; clone_size: -; v_call: TRBV9
cdr3_aa: CASSQEGQPLYGYTF; cdr3_nt: TGCGCCAGCAGCCAAGAGGGACAGCCCCTCTATGGCTACACCTTC; j_call: TRBJ1-2; d_call: TRBD1; clone_size: few; v_call: TRBV4-1
cdr3_aa: CASSQVGGGTDTQYF; cdr3_nt: TGCGCCAGCAGCCAAGTCGGGGGGGGCACAGATACGCAGTATTTT; j_call: TRBJ2-3; d_call: TRBD2; clone_size: few; v_call: TRBV4-1
cdr3_aa: CASSQGTGTTF; cdr3_nt: TGTGCCAGCAGCCAAGGGACAGGGACCACCTTC; j_call: TRBJ1-2; d_call: TRBD1; clone_size: -; v_call: TRBV7-2
cdr3_aa: CASSVTGIGDQPQHF; cdr3_nt: TGTGCCAGCAGTGTGACTGGGATTGGGGATCAGCCCCAGCATTTT; j_call: TRBJ1-5; d_call: -; clone_size: -; v_call: TRBV6-1
cdr3_aa: CASQAGGMSYEQYF; cdr3_nt: TGTGCCAGCCAAGCTGGCGGAATGTCCTACGAGCAGTACTTC; j_call: TRBJ2-7; d_call: -; clone_size: -; v_call: TRBV7-9
cdr3_aa: CASSRLGGQGETQYF; cdr3_nt: TGTGCCAGCAGCCGTCTTGGCGGACAGGGAGAGACCCAGTACTTC; j_call: TRBJ2-5; d_call: TRBD1; clone_size: -; v_call: TRBV5-6
cdr3_aa: CASSQQGTGRTGELFF; cdr3_nt: TGCGCCAGCAGCCAACAGGGGACAGGGCGCACCGGGGAGCTGTTTTTT; j_call: TRBJ2-2; d_call: TRBD1; clone_size: few; v_call: TRBV5-1
cdr3_aa: CASSLAVRTPNTEAFF; cdr3_nt: TGTGCCAGCAGCTTGGCCGTGAGGACACCGAACACTGAAGCTTTCTTT; j_call: TRBJ1-1; d_call: -; clone_size: -; v_call: TRBV5-5
cdr3_aa: CTSSQLTGGSCNQPQHF; cdr3_nt: TGCACCAGCAGCCAATTGACAGGGGGCAGTTGCAATCAGCCCCAGCATTTT; j_call: TRBJ1-5; d_call: -; clone_size: few; v_call: TRBV1
cdr3_aa: CASSPGQGIYVSPLHF; cdr3_nt: TGTGCCAGCAGTCCAGGACAGGGGATCTATGTTTCACCCCTCCACTTT; j_call: TRBJ1-6; d_call: TRBD1; clone_size: -; v_call: TRBV27
cdr3_aa: CASSPGQVVMRGYTF; cdr3_nt: TGCGCCAGCAGCCCCGGACAGGTTGTAATGCGTGGCTACACCTTC; j_call: TRBJ1-2; d_call: TRBD1; clone_size: few; v_call: TRBV5-1
cdr3_aa: CAIRLSPGQGGTDTQYF; cdr3_nt: TGTGCCATCAGACTATCACCGGGACAGGGAGGCACAGATACGCAGTATTTT; j_call: TRBJ2-3; d_call: TRBD1; clone_size: -; v_call: TRBV10-3
cdr3_aa: CATKQGPSTDTQYF; cdr3_nt: TGCGCCACGAAACAGGGCCCTAGCACAGATACGCAGTATTTT; j_call: TRBJ2-3; d_call: -; clone_size: -; v_call: TRBV5-1
cdr3_aa: CASSSPRSAEAFF; cdr3_nt: TGTGCCAGCAGCTCCCCTCGCAGCGCTGAAGCTTTCTTT; j_call: TRBJ1-1; d_call: -; clone_size: few; v_call: TRBV11-3
cdr3_aa: CASNVIGARTEAFF; cdr3_nt: TGTGCCAGTAATGTAATCGGGGCGCGGACTGAAGCTTTCTTT; j_call: TRBJ1-1; d_call: -; clone_size: -; v_call: TRBV19
cdr3_aa: CASSLGLGGRGAYEQYF; cdr3_nt: TGTGCCAGCAGCTTGGGCCTTGGAGGGAGGGGCGCCTACGAGCAGTACTTC; j_call: TRBJ2-7; d_call: TRBD2; clone_size: few; v_call: TRBV5-4
cdr3_aa: CAWSLTGSGGYTF; cdr3_nt: TGTGCCTGGAGTCTCACAGGGTCCGGAGGCTACACCTTC; j_call: TRBJ1-2; d_call: -; clone_size: few; v_call: TRBV30
cdr3_aa: CASSLDRGIRGYTF; cdr3_nt: TGTGCCAGCAGTTTAGACAGGGGAATTCGAGGCTACACCTTC; j_call: TRBJ1-2; d_call: TRBD1; clone_size: -; v_call: TRBV11-3
cdr3_aa: CASSSIGGLAGFQETQYF; cdr3_nt: TGTGCCAGCAGCTCGATAGGGGGACTAGCGGGGTTCCAAGAGACCCAGTACTTC; j_call: TRBJ2-5; d_call: TRBD2; clone_size: -; v_call: TRBV5-8
cdr3_aa: CASSEAPGGAREQYF; cdr3_nt: TGTGCCAGCAGTGAAGCCCCGGGGGGGGCGCGAGAGCAGTACTTC; j_call: TRBJ2-7; d_call: TRBD2; clone_size: once; v_call: TRBV25-1
cdr3_aa: CASSQDWQGISYEQYF; cdr3_nt: TGTGCCAGCAGCCAAGATTGGCAGGGCATCTCCTACGAGCAGTACTTC; j_call: TRBJ2-7; d_call: -; clone_size: -; v_call: TRBV14
cdr3_aa: CASSFLRNRETQYF; cdr3_nt: TGTGCCAGCAGCTTTCTACGGAATAGAGAGACCCAGTACTTC; j_call: TRBJ2-5; d_call: -; clone_size: -; v_call: TRBV7-9
cdr3_aa: CATCRGTISYNSPLHF; cdr3_nt: TGTGCCACCTGTAGGGGGACAATTTCCTATAATTCACCCCTCCACTTT; j_call: TRBJ1-6; d_call: -; clone_size: -; v_call: TRBV28
cdr3_aa: CASSEDVNQPQHF; cdr3_nt: TGTGCCAGCAGTGAAGATGTGAATCAGCCCCAGCATTTT; j_call: TRBJ1-5; d_call: -; clone_size: -; v_call: TRBV2
cdr3_aa: CASSEEQGRSYEQYF; cdr3_nt: TGTGCCAGCAGTGAAGAACAGGGGAGGTCCTACGAGCAGTACTTC; j_call: TRBJ2-7; d_call: -; clone_size: -; v_call: TRBV25-1
cdr3_aa: CASSLRDRWGELFF; cdr3_nt: TGTGCCAGCAGTCTCCGGGACAGGTGGGGGGAGCTGTTTTTT; j_call: TRBJ2-2; d_call: TRBD1; clone_size: -; v_call: TRBV6-6
cdr3_aa: CASISRRNEKLFF; cdr3_nt: TGTGCCAGCATTTCCAGAAGAAATGAAAAACTGTTTTTT; j_call: TRBJ1-4; d_call: -; clone_size: -; v_call: TRBV2
cdr3_aa: CASLTVTSGGTEAFF; cdr3_nt: TGTGCCAGCTTGACAGTTACCTCGGGGGGCACTGAAGCTTTCTTT; j_call: TRBJ1-1; d_call: -; clone_size: -; v_call: TRBV19
cdr3_aa: CASSLDRRTEAFF; cdr3_nt: TGTGCCAGCAGCTTAGATCGCCGGACTGAAGCTTTCTTT; j_call: TRBJ1-1; d_call: -; clone_size: once; v_call: TRBV11-3
cdr3_aa: CASSPGQAEGETQYF; cdr3_nt: TGTGCCAGCAGTCCGGGACAGGCTGAGGGGGAGACCCAGTACTTC; j_call: TRBJ2-5; d_call: TRBD1; clone_size: -; v_call: TRBV6-5
cdr3_aa: CASSLRLREQYF; cdr3_nt: TGTGCCAGCAGCTTAAGGTTGCGCGAGCAGTACTTC; j_call: TRBJ2-7; d_call: -; clone_size: few; v_call: TRBV11-3
cdr3_aa: CASSVGSGTLNEKLFF; cdr3_nt: TGTGCCAGCAGCGTAGGGAGCGGGACTCTTAATGAAAAACTGTTTTTT; j_call: TRBJ1-4; d_call: -; clone_size: -; v_call: TRBV9
cdr3_aa: CASSQAGDRAYGYTF; cdr3_nt: TGCGCCAGCAGCCAAGCTGGGGACAGGGCCTATGGCTACACCTTC; j_call: TRBJ1-2; d_call: TRBD1; clone_size: -; v_call: TRBV4-3
cdr3_aa: CASSLQGSSYEQYF; cdr3_nt: TGTGCCAGCAGCTTACAGGGTTCTTCCTACGAGCAGTACTTC; j_call: TRBJ2-7; d_call: -; clone_size: -; v_call: TRBV11-3